This is a list of T cell receptor beta chains from one sample in a study of cytomegalovirus exposure and HLA in healthy donors. Method: immunoSEQ multiplex PCR; TCRdb's copy keeps in-frame clones and lacks some. The repertoire consists of 200,000 to 250,000 clones, with approximately 79% occurring once and the leading ten covering around 2%. Sequenced: PBMCs. The source is a man aged 18 to 30 in good health and CMV-seronegative. Each CDR3 is given with its conserved first and last residue. Each record gives: V gene, J gene, clone size, D gene, CDR3 protein, CDR3 DNA. The D gene is left open where the match is weak. Only some rows state a clone size, as once, few, many or a class for expanded clones.

TRBV19	TRBJ2-3	-	-	CASGGGGNPPDTQYF	TGTGCCAGTGGGGGCGGCGGTAATCCTCCAGATACGCAGTATTTT
TRBV27	TRBJ2-7	-	TRBD1	CASSWDRGNEQYF	TGTGCCAGCAGTTGGGACAGGGGGAACGAGCAGTACTTC
TRBV9	TRBJ1-1	-	-	CASSPRGGTEAFF	TGTGCCAGCAGCCCGAGAGGGGGCACTGAAGCTTTCTTT
TRBV5-8	TRBJ1-5	-	-	CASSPHGGQPQHF	TGTGCCAGCAGTCCACACGGGGGACAGCCCCAGCATTTT
TRBV7-9	TRBJ2-4	-	-	CASSLASGSNIQYF	TGTGCCAGCAGCTTAGCCTCGGGGTCCAACATTCAGTACTTC
TRBV7-9	TRBJ1-2	few	TRBD1	CSSSLEVTGGSYTF	TGTTCCAGCAGCTTAGAAGTGACAGGGGGAAGCTACACCTTC
TRBV4-2	TRBJ2-7	-	TRBD2	CASSQVDLGTSGGDVEQYF	TGTGCCAGCAGCCAAGTCGATTTAGGGACTAGCGGGGGAGACGTCGAGCAGTACTTC
TRBV9	TRBJ2-7	-	TRBD1	CASSGGDRGSYEQYF	TGTGCCAGCAGCGGGGGGGACAGGGGTTCCTACGAGCAGTACTTC
TRBV5-1	TRBJ2-7	-	-	CASTPHPGLTTYEQYF	TGCGCCAGCACCCCCCATCCGGGACTCACGACCTACGAGCAGTACTTC
TRBV28	TRBJ1-1	-	-	CASSFRERAFF	TGTGCCAGCAGTTTCCGGGAGAGGGCTTTCTTT
TRBV19	TRBJ1-2	once	-	CASSRLRLLRNYGYTF	TGTGCCAGTAGTAGACTCCGACTGCTAAGGAACTATGGCTACACCTTC
TRBV27	TRBJ1-1	-	TRBD1	CASSLYRQGYTEAFF	TGTGCCAGCAGTTTATACCGACAGGGATACACTGAAGCTTTCTTT
TRBV19	TRBJ2-1	-	-	CASRTTNEQFF	TGTGCCAGTAGAACCACTAATGAGCAGTTCTTC
TRBV27	TRBJ2-7	-	TRBD1	CASSLSDTGVREQYF	TGTGCCAGCAGTTTATCGGATACAGGGGTCCGCGAGCAGTACTTC
TRBV30	TRBJ2-3	-	TRBD1	CAHSRTGQSTDTQYF	TGTGCCCACTCCCGGACAGGGCAAAGCACAGATACGCAGTATTTT
TRBV5-1	TRBJ1-1	once	TRBD1	CASSLGQGARDTEAFF	TGCGCCAGCAGCTTGGGACAGGGGGCCAGGGACACTGAAGCTTTCTTT
TRBV18	TRBJ2-1	-	TRBD2	CASSPPGAGGDNEQFF	TGTGCCAGCTCACCACCCGGGGCGGGAGGAGACAATGAGCAGTTCTTC
TRBV9	TRBJ2-3	-	TRBD2	CASSEGLAGEVDTQYF	TGTGCCAGCAGCGAGGGACTAGCGGGAGAGGTAGATACGCAGTATTTT
TRBV11-3	TRBJ1-2	-	TRBD1	CASSSTGGGYGYTF	TGTGCCAGCAGCTCGACAGGGGGCGGCTATGGCTACACCTTC
TRBV29-1	TRBJ2-2	-	TRBD1	CSAISQDRGGTGELFF	TGCAGCGCCATTTCCCAGGACAGGGGTGGCACCGGGGAGCTGTTTTTT
TRBV6-6	TRBJ2-7	few	TRBD2	CASSYVERDGYEQYF	TGTGCCAGCAGTTACGTGGAGCGGGACGGATACGAGCAGTACTTC
TRBV19	TRBJ1-5	-	-	CATLDNLGSGPQHF	TGTGCCACTCTGGACAATTTGGGCTCCGGGCCCCAGCATTTT
TRBV5-6	TRBJ2-3	once	-	CASSPSWTGTDTQYF	TGTGCCAGCAGCCCCTCTTGGACAGGCACAGATACGCAGTATTTT
TRBV27	TRBJ2-7	-	-	CASSFRGDSYEQYF	TGTGCCAGCAGTTTCAGGGGCGACTCCTACGAGCAGTACTTC
TRBV6-6	TRBJ1-1	-	TRBD1	CASGDRALNTEAFF	TGTGCCAGCGGGGACAGGGCGTTGAACACTGAAGCTTTCTTT